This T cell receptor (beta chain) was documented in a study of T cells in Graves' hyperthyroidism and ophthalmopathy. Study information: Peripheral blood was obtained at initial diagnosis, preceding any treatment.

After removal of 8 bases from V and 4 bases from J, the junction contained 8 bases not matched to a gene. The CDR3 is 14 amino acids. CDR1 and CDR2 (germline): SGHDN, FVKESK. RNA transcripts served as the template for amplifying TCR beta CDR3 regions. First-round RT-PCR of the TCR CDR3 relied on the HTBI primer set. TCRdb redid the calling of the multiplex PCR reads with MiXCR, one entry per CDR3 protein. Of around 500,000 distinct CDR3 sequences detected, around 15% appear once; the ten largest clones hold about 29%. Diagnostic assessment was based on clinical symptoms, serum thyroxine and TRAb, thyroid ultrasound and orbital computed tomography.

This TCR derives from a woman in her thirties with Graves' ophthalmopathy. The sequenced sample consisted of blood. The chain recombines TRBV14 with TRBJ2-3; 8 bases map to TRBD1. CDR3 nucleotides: TGTGCCAGCGGTTTGGCAGGGGGCCCAGATACGCAGTATTTT. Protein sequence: CASGLAGGPDTQYF.